This T cell receptor (beta chain) derives from a study of cytomegalovirus exposure and HLA in healthy donors. The CDR3 has 15 amino acids. Between the trimmed V and J ends, which lost 6 bases and 2 bases, there was a span of 11 bases. Germline loops: CDR1 MDHEN, CDR2 SYDVKM. Use of 60 Vbeta and 13 Jbeta primers characterized the PCR. Sequencing used immunoSEQ multiplex PCR; TCRdb keeps in-frame clones, though not all of them. In the table there are some 130,000 clones, approximately 83% of which are singletons. This receptor was taken from a man aged 35-49 years in good health and CMV-seronegative. The chain recombines TRBV28 with TRBJ2-6; D might be TRBD2 (5 bases). Sample: PBMCs. CDR3 in amino acids: CASRGPAAGANVLTF. The CDR3 nucleotides read TGTGCCAGCAGAGGACCAGCGGCTGGGGCCAACGTCCTGACTTTC.